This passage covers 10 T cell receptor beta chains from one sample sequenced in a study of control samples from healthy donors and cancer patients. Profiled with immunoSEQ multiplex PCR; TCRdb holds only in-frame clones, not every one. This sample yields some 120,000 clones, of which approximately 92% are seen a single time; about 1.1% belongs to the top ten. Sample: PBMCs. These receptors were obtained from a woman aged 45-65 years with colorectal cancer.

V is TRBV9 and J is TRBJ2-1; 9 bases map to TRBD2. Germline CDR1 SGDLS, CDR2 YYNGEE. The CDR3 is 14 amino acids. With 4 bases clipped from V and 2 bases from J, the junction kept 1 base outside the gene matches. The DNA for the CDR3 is TGTGCCAGCAGCTTAGCGGGAGCCTACAATGAGCAGTTCTTC. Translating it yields CASSLAGAYNEQFF.

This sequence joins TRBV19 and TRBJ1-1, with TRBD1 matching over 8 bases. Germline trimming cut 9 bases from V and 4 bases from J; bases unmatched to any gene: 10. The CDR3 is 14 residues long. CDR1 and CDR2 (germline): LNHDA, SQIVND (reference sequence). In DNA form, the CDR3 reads TGTGCCAGCTCCATAACAGGGGGACTCACTGAAGCTTTCTTT. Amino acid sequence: CASSITGGLTEAFF. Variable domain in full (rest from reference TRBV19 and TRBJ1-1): DGGITQSPKYLFRKEGQNVTLSCEQNLNHDAMYWYRQDPGQGLRLIYYSQIVNDFQKGDIAEGYSVSREKKESFPLTVTSAQKNPTAFYLCASSITGGLTEAFFGQGTRLTVV.

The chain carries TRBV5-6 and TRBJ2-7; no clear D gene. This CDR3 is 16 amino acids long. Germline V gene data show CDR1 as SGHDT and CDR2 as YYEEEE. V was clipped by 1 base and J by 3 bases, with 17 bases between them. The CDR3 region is CASSLTARRTIYEQYF. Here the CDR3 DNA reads TGTGCCAGCAGCTTGACAGCGCGACGGACCATCTACGAGCAGTACTTC.

The CDR3 protein is CASSIPGQGASELFF. For the CDR3, the DNA is TGTGCCAGCAGCATCCCGGGACAGGGGGCGAGTGAGCTGTTTTTT. This rearrangement joins TRBV2 to TRBJ2-2, with TRBD1 identical over 12 bases. The CDR3 runs 15 residues. The germline gives CDR1 SNHLY, CDR2 FYNNEI. The J segment lost 11 bases and the V segment lost 6 bases, leaving 10 bases of the junction unmatched. The full variable domain, with the rest looked up from reference TRBV2 and TRBJ2-2, is EPEVTQTPSHQVTQMGQEVILRCVPISNHLYFYWYRQILGQKVEFLVSFYNNEISEKSEIFDDQFSVERPDGSNFTLKIRSTKLEDSAMYFCASSIPGQGASELFFGEGSRLTVL.

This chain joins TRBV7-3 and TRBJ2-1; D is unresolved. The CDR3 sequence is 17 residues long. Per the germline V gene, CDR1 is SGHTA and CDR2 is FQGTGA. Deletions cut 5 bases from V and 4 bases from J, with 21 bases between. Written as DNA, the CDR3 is TGTGCCAGCAGCCCACTCCTTTTTGGGAAGGCGTACAATGAGCAGTTCTTC. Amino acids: CASSPLLFGKAYNEQFF.

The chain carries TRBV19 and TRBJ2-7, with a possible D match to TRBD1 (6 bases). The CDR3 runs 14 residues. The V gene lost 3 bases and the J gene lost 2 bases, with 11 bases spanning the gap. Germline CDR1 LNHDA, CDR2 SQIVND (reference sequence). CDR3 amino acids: CASSMGTLAYEQYF. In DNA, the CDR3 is TGTGCCAGTAGTATGGGGACACTTGCCTACGAGCAGTACTTC.

In DNA form, the CDR3 reads TGTGCCAGCAGTTTCTCCGGGACAGGGGTGTATGGCTACACCTTC. This codes for CASSFSGTGVYGYTF. The chain recombines TRBV6-5 with TRBJ1-2; 10 nucleotides agree with TRBD1. The CDR3 length is 15 residues. V gave up 4 bases and J gave up 5 bases; unmatched junction bases: 7. From germline, CDR1 is MNHEY and CDR2 SVGAGI.

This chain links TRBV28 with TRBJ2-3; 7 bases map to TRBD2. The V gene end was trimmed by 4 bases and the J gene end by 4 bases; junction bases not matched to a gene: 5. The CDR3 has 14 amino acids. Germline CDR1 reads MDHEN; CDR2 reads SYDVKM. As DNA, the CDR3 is TGTGCCAGCAGTTCACCCGCGGGGGCAGATACGCAGTATTTT. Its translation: CASSSPAGADTQYF. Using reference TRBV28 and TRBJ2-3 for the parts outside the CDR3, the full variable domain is DVKVTQSSRYLVKRTGEKVFLECVQDMDHENMFWYRQDPGLGLRLIYFSYDVKMKEKGDIPEGYSVSREKKERFSLILESASTNQTSMYLCASSSPAGADTQYFGPGTRLTVL.

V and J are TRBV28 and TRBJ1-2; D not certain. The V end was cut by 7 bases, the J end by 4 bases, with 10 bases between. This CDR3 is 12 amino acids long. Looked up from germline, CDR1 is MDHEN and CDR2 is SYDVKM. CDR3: CASNEAGYGYTF. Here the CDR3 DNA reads TGTGCCAGCAACGAGGCAGGCTATGGCTACACCTTC.

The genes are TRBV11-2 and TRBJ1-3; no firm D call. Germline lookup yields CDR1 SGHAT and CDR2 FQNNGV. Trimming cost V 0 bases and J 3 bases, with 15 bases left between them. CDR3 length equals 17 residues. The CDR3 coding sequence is TGTGCCAGCAGCTTAGAGCTCGGAGCTGCAAGTGGAAACACCATATATTTT. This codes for CASSLELGAASGNTIYF.